This paragraph reports one TCR beta chain. Its specificity is unknown. V gave up 5 bases and J gave up 4 bases; unmatched junction bases: 2. Germline V CDR1 and CDR2: SEHNR, FQNEAQ (reference sequence). The CDR3 has 14 residues. Profiling relied on immunoSEQ multiplex PCR, and the TCRdb table lists in-frame clones only, not all of them. The sample has 150,000 to 200,000 clones; roughly 86% are singletons. The data originate from a study of cytotoxic CD8 clonotypes in ibrutinib-treated CLL. Study as a whole: Outcomes included some 24 partial and 2 complete responses; after median around 65 months, approximately 15 stayed remitted and approximately 12 progressed. Findings of the study overall: Clonality increased at ibrutinib response and stayed stable in sustained remission. At progression, however, it fell back toward baseline.

The V call is TRBV7-9, the J call TRBJ1-4; 9 nucleotides agree with TRBD1. The material was PBMCs, obtained after 12 months of ibrutinib treatment. The sequence came from a human donor with chronic lymphocytic leukemia. CDR3 sequence reads: CASSQGQGNEKLFF. The CDR3 DNA reads TGTGCCAGCAGCCAGGGACAGGGTAATGAAAAACTGTTTTTT.